A selection of T cell receptor beta chains follows, all from one sample in a study of T cells in Graves' hyperthyroidism and ophthalmopathy. One entry per CDR3 protein, called by TCRdb with MiXCR from the multiplex PCR reads. Here the sample spans roughly 700,000 distinct CDR3 sequences, about 35% being singletons. Sequencing input: blood. The receptors derive from a woman aged 40-49 years with Graves' hyperthyroidism. Each CDR3 is given with its conserved first and last residue. D genes are given only for firm matches. Size is omitted from some rows. Given values are once, few, many or a class for expanded clones.

>.|TRBJ1-1|.|TRBV6-5
CASRYSTEAFF
TGTGCCAGCAGATACTCGACTGAAGCTTTCTTT
>many|TRBJ2-7|.|TRBV7-9
CASSSSLGLAASSYEQYF
TGTGCCAGCAGCTCCTCCTTGGGTCTCGCGGCGAGCTCCTACGAGCAGTACTTC
>few|TRBJ2-5|.|TRBV19
CASSVDNPKGKTQYF
TGTGCCAGTAGTGTAGACAACCCGAAGGGGAAGACCCAGTACTTC
>.|TRBJ2-3|TRBD2|TRBV7-9
CASSLGLASADTQYF
TGCGCCAGCAGCCTCGGACTAGCTTCTGCAGATACGCAGTATTTT
>.|TRBJ1-1|.|TRBV7-9
CAGSLGQLNTEAFF
TGTGCCGGCAGCCTAGGACAGCTTAACACTGAAGCTTTCTTT
>.|TRBJ1-2|.|TRBV6-2/TRBV6-3
CASSSLVSVYGYTF
TGTGCCAGCAGTTCTCTAGTTTCCGTCTATGGCTACACCTTC
>.|TRBJ1-3|.|TRBV24-1
CAWSVTGAGNTIYF
TGTGCCTGGAGTGTAACGGGGGCTGGAAACACCATATATTTT
>.|TRBJ1-6|.|TRBV12-3/TRBV12-4
CASSYIQGAEGNSPLHF
TGTGCCAGCAGTTACATACAAGGAGCAGAGGGTAATTCACCCCTCCACTTT
>many|TRBJ2-7|.|TRBV7-2
CASSRLAGTYEQYF
TGTGCCAGCAGCCGACTGGCGGGGACCTACGAGCAGTACTTC
>.|TRBJ2-7|.|TRBV12-5
CASGLPDSYEQYF
TGTGCTAGTGGTTTGCCCGACAGCTACGAGCAGTACTTC
>.|TRBJ2-7|.|TRBV7-9
CASSQAGYEQYF
TGTGCCAGCAGCCAAGCCGGGTACGAGCAGTACTTC